Below are 27 T cell receptor beta chains sequenced from a single sample in a study of blood T cell repertoires in COVID-19. The data were produced by immunoSEQ multiplex PCR, yet TCRdb's version contains in-frame clones alone and is incomplete. The profile shows under 300,000 clones, around 89% of them singletons. The sequencing sample was made of PBMCs or T cells enriched from blood (not recorded which). The receptors originated from a woman between 35 and 50 years old with acute COVID-19.

The chain couples TRBV30 to TRBJ1-1; D is perhaps TRBD1 (6 bases). Germline-derived CDR1 and CDR2 are GTSNPN and SVGIG (reference sequence). CDR3 length: 13 amino acids. Trimming cost V 0 bases and J 7 bases, with 12 bases left between them. CDR3 in amino acids: CAWSVRVGGEAFF. For the CDR3, the DNA is TGTGCCTGGAGTGTACGGGTAGGGGGTGAAGCTTTCTTT.

The chain is built from TRBV27 and TRBJ2-1, with 13 bases aligning to TRBD2. Germline V gives CDR1 MNHEY, CDR2 SMNVEV (reference sequence). This CDR3 contains 15 residues. J gave up 10 bases and V 3 bases, and 6 bases lay outside the gene matches. CDR3 residues: CASSFTSGGAGEQFF. Here the CDR3 DNA reads TGTGCCAGCAGTTTTACTAGCGGGGGGGCCGGGGAGCAGTTCTTC.

The chain joins TRBV12-5 to TRBJ2-2, with TRBD1 identical over 7 bases. J gave up 2 bases and V 5 bases, and 8 bases lay outside the gene matches. The germline V gene encodes CDR1 LGHNT and CDR2 FRNRAP. This CDR3 region has 16 residues. The CDR3 bases are TGTGCTAGTGGTCCTAGGGACAGTATTAACACCGGGGAGCTGTTTTTT. Translation gives CASGPRDSINTGELFF.

The chain links TRBV27 to TRBJ2-2, with 9 bases aligning to TRBD2. V was pared by 4 bases and J by 6 bases, with 12 bases of the junction left unmatched. Germline loops: CDR1 MNHEY, CDR2 SMNVEV (reference sequence). This CDR3 is 17 amino acids long. Here the CDR3 reads CASSSLGASGKAGELFF. The CDR3, as DNA: TGTGCCAGCAGTTCCCTGGGGGCTAGCGGGAAAGCCGGGGAGCTGTTTTTT.

For this clone: Sequence at one end of the junction differs from germline and may be a read error. The rearrangement joins TRBV7-9 to TRBJ2-7, with TRBD2 as a possible D gene (6 bases). Per the germline V gene, CDR1 is SEHNR and CDR2 is FQNEAQ (reference sequence). The CDR3 is made up of 12 amino acids. The CDR3 nucleotides read TGTGCCAGCAGCCTAGCGTTCGACGAGCAGTACTTC. This encodes CASSLAFDEQYF.

The chain has TRBV7-8 and TRBJ1-1, with TRBD1 matching over 9 bases. The CDR3 runs to 14 residues. The junction had 6 bases not matched to a gene; V was cut back by 5 bases and J by 5 bases. Germline V lookup: CDR1 SGHVS, CDR2 FQNEAQ. The CDR3 DNA is TGTGCCAGCAGCCCATGGGACAGGGTTACTGAAGCTTTCTTT. Its translation: CASSPWDRVTEAFF.

This clone was picked up one time. V usage is TRBV28 and J usage is TRBJ1-2; D gene uncertain. The CDR3 spans 16 residues. V dropped 5 bases and J dropped 4 bases, with 20 bases sitting between them. Germline loops: CDR1 MDHEN, CDR2 SYDVKM. The CDR3 nucleotides are TGTGCCAGCAGTGTTAGTCTCGGGGTTTTTCGCTATGGCTACACCTTC. Its protein is CASSVSLGVFRYGYTF.

V gene TRBV28 combines with J gene TRBJ1-1; possible D gene TRBD1, 5 bases. Germline V lookup: CDR1 MDHEN, CDR2 SYDVKM. The CDR3 totals 14 residues. Trimming cost V 5 bases and J 4 bases, with 14 bases left between them. CDR3 coding DNA: TGTGCCAGCAGTCGCGAATCGGGGGGCACTGAAGCTTTCTTT. The encoded protein is CASSRESGGTEAFF. Full variable domain (missing parts from reference TRBV28 and TRBJ1-1): DVKVTQSSRYLVKRTGEKVFLECVQDMDHENMFWYRQDPGLGLRLIYFSYDVKMKEKGDIPEGYSVSREKKERFSLILESASTNQTSMYLCASSRESGGTEAFFGQGTRLTVV.

This sequence joins TRBV9 and TRBJ2-2; tentative D call: TRBD1 (5 bases). The CDR3 spans 15 residues. Germline lookup yields CDR1 SGDLS and CDR2 YYNGEE. Trimming shortened V by 3 bases and J by 5 bases, and 14 bases separated the two germline ends. The CDR3 sequence is CASSGWAGMTGELFF. Here the CDR3 DNA reads TGTGCCAGCAGCGGGTGGGCAGGGATGACCGGGGAGCTGTTTTTT.

This clone occurred once. The chain links TRBV2 to TRBJ2-1, with D possibly matching TRBD2 (6 bases). The CDR3 loop spans 14 amino acids. Per germline, CDR1 SNHLY and CDR2 FYNNEI. The V and J ends lost 7 bases and 9 bases respectively, with 19 bases between them. The CDR3 region is CASTIRGILGEQFF. In DNA, the CDR3 is TGTGCCAGCACAATTCGGGGGATATTGGGTGAGCAGTTCTTC.

In this sample, this clone turned up a few times. The V and J genes are TRBV19 and TRBJ2-3; 9 nucleotides align to TRBD2. The CDR3 length is 19 residues. Germline V gene lookup returns CDR1 LNHDA and CDR2 SQIVND (reference sequence). V lost 4 bases and J lost 0; bases outside the gene matches: 14. The CDR3 DNA follows: TGTGCCAGTAGTAAGGGAACGAGCGGGGGGAAACCTAGCACAGATACGCAGTATTTT. Encoded protein: CASSKGTSGGKPSTDTQYF.

V is TRBV5-1 and J is TRBJ1-6; D remains unclear. V gave up 1 base and J gave up 8 bases, with 10 bases separating them. From germline, CDR1 is SGHRS and CDR2 YFSETQ. The CDR3 contains 14 residues. CDR3 DNA sequence: TGCGCCAGCAGCTTGCTCGGGGATCATTCACCCCTCCACTTT. Encoded protein: CASSLLGDHSPLHF. The full variable domain, rest sourced from reference TRBV5-1 and TRBJ1-6, is KAGVTQTPRYLIKTRGQQVTLSCSPISGHRSVSWYQQTPGQGLQFLFEYFSETQRNKGNFPGRFSGRQFSNSRSEMNVSTLELGDSALYLCASSLLGDHSPLHFGNGTRLTVT.

This chain connects TRBV3-1 (or the pseudogene TRBV3-2) to TRBJ1-6; 7 bases are shared with TRBD1. The V gene's germline CDR1 is LGHDT and CDR2 YNNKEL (reference sequence). This CDR3 region has 13 residues. V trimming: 4 bases; J trimming: 7 bases; junction bases outside the gene matches: 1. The CDR3 loop reads CASSLQGNSPLHF. CDR3 DNA sequence: TGTGCCAGCAGCCTACAGGGGAATTCACCCCTCCACTTT.

The CDR3 DNA is TGCGCCAGCAGCTTGGCCGGAGGGGCTGGGCAGCCCCAGCATTTT. Residues: CASSLAGGAGQPQHF. This chain links TRBV5-1 with TRBJ1-5; D is possibly TRBD1 (5 bases). This CDR3 is 15 amino acids long. In germline, CDR1 is SGHRS, CDR2 YFSETQ. The V end lost 0 bases, the J end lost 7 bases, and 14 bases lay between the germline ends.

As to this clone: A read error is likely, as this CDR3 ends without the conserved phenylalanine or tryptophan. It is unclear where the CDR3 begins or ends on the DNA, so no DNA is shown, and the CDR3 is as TCRdb lists it. The chain uses TRBV6-1 and TRBJ2-7; TRBD1 is the table's D call and was not checked against the DNA. The CDR3 spans 13 amino acids, including both terminal residues. Germline V gene data show CDR1 as MNHNS and CDR2 as SASEGT. CDR3 in amino acids: CASSEAPDRDGRI.

In this sample, this clone turned up a few times. The rearrangement joins TRBV27 to TRBJ2-1; the match to TRBD2 covers 9 bases. Losses at the gene ends were 3 bases for V and 7 bases for J; bases not matched to a gene: 4. The CDR3 contains 14 residues. The germline CDR1 and CDR2 sequences are MNHEY and SMNVEV (reference sequence). The CDR3 DNA reads TGTGCCAGCAGTTTGAGCGGGGGGTTTAATGAGCAGTTCTTC. Amino acids: CASSLSGGFNEQFF.

This clone was counted a single time. The chain uses TRBV19 and TRBJ1-5; no clear D. The CDR3 sequence is 16 residues long. V gave up 6 bases and J gave up 5 bases, with 20 bases separating them. From germline, CDR1 is LNHDA and CDR2 SQIVND (reference sequence). The chain's CDR3 is CASSPFGPGSHQPQHF. CDR3 DNA: TGTGCCAGTAGCCCCTTTGGTCCAGGATCACATCAGCCCCAGCATTTT.

The rearrangement joins TRBV12-3 or TRBV12-4 to TRBJ1-6; no clear D gene. The germline V and J ends were trimmed by 6 bases and 10 bases, with 13 bases remaining between them. The CDR3 contains 13 residues. The CDR3 DNA reads TGTGCCAGCAGCTTGAGAGGTGACTCACCCCTCCACTTT. Translated, it gives CASSLRGDSPLHF.

The chain combines TRBV27 with TRBJ2-3, with D possibly being TRBD2 (5 bases). The CDR3 runs to 13 residues. Germline CDR1 and CDR2: MNHEY and SMNVEV (reference sequence). V was shortened by 6 bases and J by 6 bases, with 13 bases between the two germline ends. The CDR3: CASSDYLTDTQYF. In nucleotides, the CDR3 is TGTGCCAGCAGCGACTACCTTACCGATACGCAGTATTTT.

This chain uses TRBV4-3 with TRBJ2-7; 7 nucleotides match TRBD1. Per the germline V gene, CDR1 is LGHNA and CDR2 is YSLEER. The CDR3 is 16 residues long. The V and J ends lost 2 bases and 2 bases, in that order; junction bases with no gene match: 9. CDR3 region: CASSQHRDSIPYEQYF. The CDR3 DNA is TGCGCCAGCAGCCAACACCGGGACAGCATACCCTACGAGCAGTACTTC.

V and J are TRBV30 and TRBJ1-1; tentatively, D is TRBD1 (6 bases). The CDR3 covers 11 residues. Trimming took 0 bases from V and 10 from J, leaving 9 bases between them. The V gene's germline CDR1 is GTSNPN and CDR2 SVGIG (reference sequence). DNA of the CDR3: TGTGCCTGGAGTGTACAGGGATCAGCTTTCTTT. This gives the protein CAWSVQGSAFF. The whole variable domain, remainder taken from reference TRBV30 and TRBJ1-1, is SQTIHQWPATLVQPVGSPLSLECTVEGTSNPNLYWYRQAAGRGLQLLFYSVGIGQISSEVPQNLSASRPQDRQFILSSKKLLLSDSGFYLCAWSVQGSAFFGQGTRLTVV.

The rearrangement links TRBV3-1 (or the pseudogene TRBV3-2) to TRBJ2-1, with D perhaps matching TRBD2 (5 bases). V was pared by 0 bases and J by 3 bases, with 24 bases between. This CDR3 has 20 amino acids. The germline gives CDR1 LGHDT, CDR2 YNNKEL (reference sequence). CDR3 loop: CASSQDFRNLAGEVYNEQFF. Here the CDR3 DNA reads TGTGCCAGCAGCCAAGATTTCCGAAACCTAGCAGGAGAGGTCTACAATGAGCAGTTCTTC.

The chain combines TRBV2 with TRBJ2-7, with TRBD2 identical over 14 bases. This CDR3 comprises 16 residues. Germline V CDR1 and CDR2: SNHLY, FYNNEI. J lost 3 bases, V lost 4 bases, and 5 bases had no gene match. The CDR3 DNA reads TGTGCCAGCAGTGGCGGGACTAGCGGGGGAAACTACGAGCAGTACTTC. This gives the protein CASSGGTSGGNYEQYF.

The chain has TRBV5-6 and TRBJ1-5, with D possibly matching TRBD1 (6 bases). CDR1 is SGHDT, CDR2 YYEEEE, per germline. The V end lost 4 bases, the J end lost 1 base, and 9 bases lay between the germline ends. The CDR3 spans 14 residues. The CDR3 sequence: CASSVGQSNQPQHF. CDR3 DNA sequence: TGTGCCAGCAGCGTGGGACAAAGCAATCAGCCCCAGCATTTT.

V is TRBV6-6 and J is TRBJ1-1; no firm D call. V dropped 0 bases and J dropped 10 bases, with 12 bases sitting between them. This CDR3 contains 13 residues. Germline assignment: CDR1 MNHNY and CDR2 SVGAGI (reference sequence). DNA for the CDR3: TGTGCCAGCAGTTACTCGGAGGGAACTAGAGCTTTCTTT. It translates to CASSYSEGTRAFF.

This chain links TRBV19 with TRBJ2-2; 8 bases are shared with TRBD2. The CDR3 spans 18 residues. After removal of 2 bases from V and 2 bases from J, the junction contained 10 bases not matched to a gene. From germline, CDR1 is LNHDA and CDR2 SQIVND (reference sequence). CDR3 loop: CASSIFLAGPLNTGELFF. In nucleotides, the CDR3 is TGTGCCAGTAGTATATTTTTAGCGGGACCACTTAACACCGGGGAGCTGTTTTTT. The variable domain in full, with the rest retrieved from reference TRBV19 and TRBJ2-2, is DGGITQSPKYLFRKEGQNVTLSCEQNLNHDAMYWYRQDPGQGLRLIYYSQIVNDFQKGDIAEGYSVSREKKESFPLTVTSAQKNPTAFYLCASSIFLAGPLNTGELFFGEGSRLTVL.

This clone showed up just a few times. This chain connects TRBV6-5 to TRBJ2-2, with 8 bases identical to TRBD1. Germline lookup yields CDR1 MNHEY and CDR2 SVGAGI. Trimming cost V 6 bases and J 2 bases; bases outside gene matches: 5. CDR3 length: 15 amino acids. CDR3 DNA: TGTGCCAGCAGGTCTGACAGGGGAAACACCGGGGAGCTGTTTTTT. The encoded protein is CASRSDRGNTGELFF.